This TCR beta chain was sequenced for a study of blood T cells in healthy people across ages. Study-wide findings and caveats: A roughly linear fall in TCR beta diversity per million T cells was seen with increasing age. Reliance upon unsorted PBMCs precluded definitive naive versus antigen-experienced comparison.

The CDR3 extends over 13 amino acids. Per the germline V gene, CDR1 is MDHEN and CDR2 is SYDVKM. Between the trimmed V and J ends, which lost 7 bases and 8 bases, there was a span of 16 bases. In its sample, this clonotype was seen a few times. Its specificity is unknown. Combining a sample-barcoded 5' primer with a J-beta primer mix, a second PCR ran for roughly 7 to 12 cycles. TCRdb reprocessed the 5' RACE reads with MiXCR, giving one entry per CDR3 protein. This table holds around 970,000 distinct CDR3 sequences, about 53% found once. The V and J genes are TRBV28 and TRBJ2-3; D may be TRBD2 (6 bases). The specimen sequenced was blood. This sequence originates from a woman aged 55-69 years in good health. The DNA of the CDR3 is TGTGCCAGCACCCTCGACAGCGGGTCTACGCAGTATTTT. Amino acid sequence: CASTLDSGSTQYF.